The clone carrying this TCR beta chain has ten or more counts. What it binds is unknown. From the 5' RACE reads, TCRdb called clonotypes with MiXCR, one entry per CDR3 protein. This sample has hundreds of thousands of distinct CDR3 sequences, with around 24% found just once. These data come from a study of identical twins. Points from the study as a whole: Sequences that were out-of-frame, alpha and twin-shared displayed an excess of low generation probability.

Germline CDR1 MNHNS, CDR2 SASEGT. CDR3 length: 12 amino acids. V shed 6 bases and J shed 3 bases, with 9 bases lying between them. The sample also formed part of further work on yellow fever vaccine responses in identical twins.

This sequence originates from a young woman in good health. Sequenced material: CD4+ T cells sorted from blood. This chain uses TRBV6-1 with TRBJ2-7; D remains unclear. Here the CDR3 reads CASSSSNYEQYF. The CDR3 DNA reads as TGTGCCAGCAGCAGCAGTAACTACGAGCAGTACTTC.